This T cell receptor (beta chain) stems from a study of blood T cell repertoires in COVID-19 (TCRdb year 2020). Context from the whole study: Samples covering the acute and convalescent phases of COVID-19 were provided by collaborators in the United States, Italy and Spain. The material from the prospective study consisted of cDNA or gDNA derived from T cells, B-cell-depleted T cells, or PBMCs. The dataset comprised deeply sampled blood TCRbeta repertoires from subjects exposed to, actively infected with, or recovered from COVID-19. The repertoires were made available in a free public database intended to serve as a resource for research on the immune response to SARS-CoV-2. Samples were obtained from the ongoing ImmuneRACE study (first 160 participants) and from 1,000 to 1,500 subjects provided by 6 global collaborators. Nearly every sample came with metadata listing a de-identified subject ID, COVID-19 status, age in years and sex. HLA class I and class II types, where available, came from metadata supplied by the sample provider rather than from assay-based typing.

Notes on this clone: The antigen it binds to is not known. No much larger clone is present one base from it, and per-base qualities are unavailable.

TCRbeta CDR3 regions were amplified from genomic DNA by means of the immunoSEQ Assay, a bias-controlled multiplex PCR. The authors processed their data as follows. Nucleated cell counts per sample were estimated from amplification of reference gene primers within the assay. To quantify the absolute abundance of each unique TCRbeta CDR3 rearrangement, sequence reads were collapsed and filtered. For each sample, productive Simpson clonality was calculated by taking the square root of Simpson's diversity index across productive rearrangements. TCRdb carries this immuneACCESS record with in-frame sequences only. Its versions omit some clonotypes, under half of them owing to an unresolved V gene in the studies checked, with the rest unexplained. Clonal size and the V and J genes are those of that table, whereas D and trimming came from the DNA. Across this sample there are about 52,000 clones, with more than 70% seen only once. The ten largest clones take up around 15% of the sample.

Overall study outcomes, separate from this receptor: How much clinical and demographic metadata was included differed by source and by participant, and the metadata was provided uncurated.

Each collaborating institution followed its own protocols to collect whole blood in K2EDTA tubes. For TCRbeta analysis, collaborators shipped samples in one of three forms: frozen whole blood, isolated PBMCs, or DNA extracted from either of those sample types. The germline V gene yields SNHLY for CDR1 and FYNNEI for CDR2. From the cysteine up to the phenylalanine, the CDR3 has a length of 11 residues. The read is trimmed to its CDR3 DNA, 33 bases read in frame from base 1. V gives up 4 bases and J gives up 1 base, and the segment between their germline ends measures 2 bases. The sample taken for sequencing was peripheral blood. The chain is made from TRBV2 and TRBJ2-7; the D gene remains uncertain. This TCR derives from a human donor in a cohort sampled during active COVID-19. The DNA is as follows: TGTGCCAGCAGTGCTTCCTACGAGCAGTACTTC. It is translated as CASSASYEQYF. Reference TRBV2 and TRBJ2-7 genes cover what lies past the CDR3, so the full variable domain is EPEVTQTPSHQVTQMGQEVILRCVPISNHLYFYWYRQILGQKVEFLVSFYNNEISEKSEIFDDQFSVERPDGSNFTLKIRSTKLEDSAMYFCASSASYEQYFGPGTRLTVT.